Listed here is a single T cell receptor beta chain. The antigen is unknown. The data are from a study of blood T cells in healthy people across ages. Whole-study results and caveats: Per million T cells, TCR beta diversity dropped about linearly as age rose.

This CDR3 spans 15 amino acids. Germline values: CDR1 MGHRA, CDR2 YSYEKL. V shed 4 bases and J shed 0 bases, with 11 bases lying between them. Primed by a sample-barcoded 5' primer and a J-beta primer mix, a second PCR proceeded for about 6 to 11 cycles. CDR3-containing paired-end reads numbered at least 3 million in each sample. TCRdb ran MiXCR on the 5' RACE reads and lists one entry per CDR3 protein. The sample records 600,000 or so distinct CDR3 sequences, over 20% being singletons. This chain connects TRBV4-1 to TRBJ2-3; possibly TRBD2 for D (5 bases). The clonotype comes from a man aged 70-80 years in good health. The sequencing input was blood. CDR3 nucleotide sequence: TGCGCCAGCAGCCCGATAATAGCGAGCACAGATACGCAGTATTTT. Its translation is CASSPIIASTDTQYF.